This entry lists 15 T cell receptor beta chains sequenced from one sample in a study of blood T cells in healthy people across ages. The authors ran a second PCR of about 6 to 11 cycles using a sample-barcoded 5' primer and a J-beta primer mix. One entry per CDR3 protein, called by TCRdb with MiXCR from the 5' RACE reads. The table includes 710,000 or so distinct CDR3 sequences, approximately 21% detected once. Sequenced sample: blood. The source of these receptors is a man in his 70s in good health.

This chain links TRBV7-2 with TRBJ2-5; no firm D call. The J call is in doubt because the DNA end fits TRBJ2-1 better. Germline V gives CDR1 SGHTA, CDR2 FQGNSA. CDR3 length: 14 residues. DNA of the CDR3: TGTGCCAGCAGCTTAATGGGGTTCCATTCTGAGCAGTTCTTC. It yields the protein CASSLMGFHSEQFF.

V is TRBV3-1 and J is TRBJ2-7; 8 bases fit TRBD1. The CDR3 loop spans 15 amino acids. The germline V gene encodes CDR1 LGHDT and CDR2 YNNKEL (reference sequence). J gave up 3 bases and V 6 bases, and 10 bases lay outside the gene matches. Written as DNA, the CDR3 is TGTGCCAGCAGTCCAACGGGACAGGTTTTCTACGAGCAGTACTTC. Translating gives CASSPTGQVFYEQYF.

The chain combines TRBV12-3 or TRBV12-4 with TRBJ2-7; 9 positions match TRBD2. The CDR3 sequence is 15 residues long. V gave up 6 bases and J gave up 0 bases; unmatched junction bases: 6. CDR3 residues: CASSPSGDFSYEQYF. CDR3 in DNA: TGTGCCAGCAGCCCTAGCGGGGACTTCTCCTACGAGCAGTACTTC.

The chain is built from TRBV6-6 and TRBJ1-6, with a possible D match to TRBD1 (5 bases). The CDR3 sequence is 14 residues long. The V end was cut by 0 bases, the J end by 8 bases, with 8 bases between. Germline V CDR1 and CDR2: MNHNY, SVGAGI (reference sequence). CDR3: CASSYSMGDSPLHF. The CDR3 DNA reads TGTGCCAGCAGTTACTCGATGGGGGATTCACCCCTCCACTTT.

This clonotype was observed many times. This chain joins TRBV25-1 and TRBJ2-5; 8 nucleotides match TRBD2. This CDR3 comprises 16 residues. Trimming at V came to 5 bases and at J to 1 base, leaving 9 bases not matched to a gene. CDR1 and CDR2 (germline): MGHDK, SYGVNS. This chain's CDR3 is CASSLLSGATQETQYF. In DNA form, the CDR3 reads TGTGCCAGCAGTCTCCTTAGCGGGGCCACCCAAGAGACCCAGTACTTC.

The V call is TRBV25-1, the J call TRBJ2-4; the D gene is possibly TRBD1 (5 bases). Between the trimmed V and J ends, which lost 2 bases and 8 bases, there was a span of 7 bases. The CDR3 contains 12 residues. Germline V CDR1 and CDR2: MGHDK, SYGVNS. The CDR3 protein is CASSEQGDIQYF. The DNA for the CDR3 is TGTGCCAGCAGTGAACAGGGCGACATTCAGTACTTC.

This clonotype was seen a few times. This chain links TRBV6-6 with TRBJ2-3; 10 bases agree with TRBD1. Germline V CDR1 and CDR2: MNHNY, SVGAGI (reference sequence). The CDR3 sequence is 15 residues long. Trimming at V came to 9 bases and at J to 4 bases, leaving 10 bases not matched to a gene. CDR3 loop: CASRQGAWYPDTQYF. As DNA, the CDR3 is TGTGCCAGTAGACAGGGGGCTTGGTATCCAGATACGCAGTATTTT.

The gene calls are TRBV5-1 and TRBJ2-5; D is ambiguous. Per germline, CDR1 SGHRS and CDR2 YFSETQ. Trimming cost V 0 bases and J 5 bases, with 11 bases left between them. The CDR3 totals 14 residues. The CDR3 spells CASSLVVSVETQYF. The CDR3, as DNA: TGCGCCAGCAGCTTGGTGGTCTCGGTGGAGACCCAGTACTTC.

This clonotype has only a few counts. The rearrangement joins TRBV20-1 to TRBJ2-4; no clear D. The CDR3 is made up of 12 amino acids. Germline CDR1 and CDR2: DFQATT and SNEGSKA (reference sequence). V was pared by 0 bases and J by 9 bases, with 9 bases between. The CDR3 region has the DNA TGCAGTGCTAGAGATCGTGAGTTCATTCAGTACTTC. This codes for CSARDREFIQYF.

CDR3 in amino acids: CASSQGTSGGLLAYEQYF. CDR3 DNA: TGTGCCAGCAGCCAGGGGACTAGCGGGGGCCTCCTAGCCTACGAGCAGTACTTC. The chain combines TRBV5-4 with TRBJ2-7, with 14 bases identical to TRBD2. CDR1 is SGHNT and CDR2 is YYREEE in the germline V gene (reference sequence). The length of the CDR3 is 18 residues. J was trimmed by 2 bases and V by 4 bases; bases with no gene match: 11.

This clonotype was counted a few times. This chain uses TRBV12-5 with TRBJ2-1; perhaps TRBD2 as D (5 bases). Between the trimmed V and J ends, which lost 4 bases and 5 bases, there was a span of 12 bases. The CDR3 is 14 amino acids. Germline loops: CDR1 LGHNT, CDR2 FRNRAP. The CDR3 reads CASGSPPADNEQFF. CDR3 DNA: TGTGCTAGTGGTTCCCCCCCAGCGGACAATGAGCAGTTCTTC.

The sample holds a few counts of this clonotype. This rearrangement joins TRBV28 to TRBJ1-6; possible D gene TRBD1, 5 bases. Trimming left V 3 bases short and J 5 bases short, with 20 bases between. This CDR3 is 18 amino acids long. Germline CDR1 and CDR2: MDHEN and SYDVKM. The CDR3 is CASSFPPHFDRNNSPLHF. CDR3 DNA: TGTGCCAGCAGTTTCCCCCCTCATTTTGACAGAAATAATTCACCCCTCCACTTT.

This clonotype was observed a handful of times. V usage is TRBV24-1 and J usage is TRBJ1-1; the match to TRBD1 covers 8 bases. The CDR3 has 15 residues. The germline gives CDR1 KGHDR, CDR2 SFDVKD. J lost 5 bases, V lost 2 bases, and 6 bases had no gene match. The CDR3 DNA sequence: TGTGCCACCAGTGATTCGGGCAGGGGGCGGACTGAAGCTTTCTTT. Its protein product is CATSDSGRGRTEAFF.

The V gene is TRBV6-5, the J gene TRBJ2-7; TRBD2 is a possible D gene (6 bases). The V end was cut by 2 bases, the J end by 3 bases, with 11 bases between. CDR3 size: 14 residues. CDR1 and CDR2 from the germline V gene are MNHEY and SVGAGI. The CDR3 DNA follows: TGTGCCAGCAGTTACGCTCGCGGGGTCTACGAGCAGTACTTC. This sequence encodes CASSYARGVYEQYF.

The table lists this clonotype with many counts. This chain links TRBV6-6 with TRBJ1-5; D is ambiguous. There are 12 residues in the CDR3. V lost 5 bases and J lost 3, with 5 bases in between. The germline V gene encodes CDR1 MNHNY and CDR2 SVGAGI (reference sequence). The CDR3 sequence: CASSTPNQPQHF. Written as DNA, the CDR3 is TGTGCCAGCAGTACCCCCAATCAGCCCCAGCATTTT.